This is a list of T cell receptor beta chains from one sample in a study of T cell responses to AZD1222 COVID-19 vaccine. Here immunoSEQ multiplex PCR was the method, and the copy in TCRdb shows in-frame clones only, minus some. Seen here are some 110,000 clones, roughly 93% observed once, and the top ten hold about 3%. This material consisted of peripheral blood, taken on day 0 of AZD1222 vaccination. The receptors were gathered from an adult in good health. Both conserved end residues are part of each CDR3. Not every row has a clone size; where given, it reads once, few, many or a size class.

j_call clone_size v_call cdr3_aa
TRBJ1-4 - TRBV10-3 CAIGQSSNEKLFF
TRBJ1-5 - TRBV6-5 CASRPKGTVNQPQHF
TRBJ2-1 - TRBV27 CASSLIGRGGYFF
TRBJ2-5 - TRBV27 CASSLSRTPGETQYF
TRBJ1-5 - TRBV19 CASSTKTEGYSNQPQHF
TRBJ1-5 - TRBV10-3 CAISEDRGDQPQHF
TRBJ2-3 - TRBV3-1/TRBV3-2 CASSQLAGGLTQYF
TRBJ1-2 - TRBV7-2 CASSLAFYNDRGRGGYTF
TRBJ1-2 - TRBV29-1 CSAQGGTGGYTF
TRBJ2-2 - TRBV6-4 CASSDSVSANTGELFF
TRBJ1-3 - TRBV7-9 CASSPQGSGNTIYF
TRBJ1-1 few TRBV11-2 CASSLVAGGVTEAFF
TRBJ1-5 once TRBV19 CASTSERASNQPQHF
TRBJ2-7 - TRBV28 CASSHLEVGRGEQYF
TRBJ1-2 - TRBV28 CASKGQPYGYTF
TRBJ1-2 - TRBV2 CASAQGGGYGYTF
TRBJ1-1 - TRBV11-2 CASSLSQPTPTEAFF
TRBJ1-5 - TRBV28 CASSLGLGTGGPQHF
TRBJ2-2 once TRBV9 CASSVDPRGTRRSGELFF
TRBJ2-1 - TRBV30 CAWSIVWTSGIDSYNEQFF
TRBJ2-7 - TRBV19 CASSIGGRVYEQYF
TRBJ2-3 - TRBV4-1 CASSQEFGLGTDTQYF
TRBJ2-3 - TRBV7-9 CASSLRYADTQYF
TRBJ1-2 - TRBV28 CASREHQVGGGYTF
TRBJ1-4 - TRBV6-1 CASSEGADEKLFF
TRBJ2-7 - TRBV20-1 CSARSWNEQYF
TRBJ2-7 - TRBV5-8 CASSLHGTPSSYEQYF
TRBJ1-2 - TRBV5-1 CASSLDSANYGYTF
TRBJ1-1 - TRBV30 CAWSGEAFF
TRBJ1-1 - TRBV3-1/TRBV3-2 CASSQDQRQNTEAFF
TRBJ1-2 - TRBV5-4 CASSLFRGSGYTF
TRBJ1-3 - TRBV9 CASSVAPGGSGNTIYF
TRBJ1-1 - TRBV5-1 CASRWVVGPGPIMNTEAFF
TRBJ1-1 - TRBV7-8 CASSLGGRGNTEAFF
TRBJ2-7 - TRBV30 CAWSVRLAGGSYEQYF
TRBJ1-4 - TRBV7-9 CASSSRPGVTNEKLFF
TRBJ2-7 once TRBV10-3 CAFPAIPTYEQYF
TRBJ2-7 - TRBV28 CASSPPIHSYEQYF
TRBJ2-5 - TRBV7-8 CASSLGNRETQYF
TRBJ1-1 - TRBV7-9 CASSLSEGLEAFF
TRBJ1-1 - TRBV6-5 CASSYSIHTEAFF
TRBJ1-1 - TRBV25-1 CASSESGRDFTEAFF
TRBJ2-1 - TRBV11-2 CASSSIPGTSGYNEQFF
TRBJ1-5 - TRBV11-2 CASSLDGTGFNQPQHF
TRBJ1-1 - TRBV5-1 CASSLAGGEAFF
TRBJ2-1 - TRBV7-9 CASSSSRGSGYNEQFF
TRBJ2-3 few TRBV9 CASSVDWPSTDTQYF
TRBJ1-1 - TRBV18 CASSPLRVGLNTEAFF
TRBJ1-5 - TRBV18 CASSPMGVSNQPQHF
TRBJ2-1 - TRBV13 CASSSYGRANEQFF
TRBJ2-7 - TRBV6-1 CASSEVNLDEQYF
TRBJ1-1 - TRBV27 CASSANRGGEAFF
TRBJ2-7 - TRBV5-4 CASSYLDRESHEQYF
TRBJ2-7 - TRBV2 CASSMRYEQYF
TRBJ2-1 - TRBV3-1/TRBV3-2 CASSRLVGLGNEQFF
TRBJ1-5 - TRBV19 CASSPPDMYQPQHF
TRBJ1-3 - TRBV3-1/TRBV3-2 CASSPPGNTIYF
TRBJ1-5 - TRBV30 CAWSGRGSDQPQHF
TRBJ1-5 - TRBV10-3 CAISESSFGNQPQHF